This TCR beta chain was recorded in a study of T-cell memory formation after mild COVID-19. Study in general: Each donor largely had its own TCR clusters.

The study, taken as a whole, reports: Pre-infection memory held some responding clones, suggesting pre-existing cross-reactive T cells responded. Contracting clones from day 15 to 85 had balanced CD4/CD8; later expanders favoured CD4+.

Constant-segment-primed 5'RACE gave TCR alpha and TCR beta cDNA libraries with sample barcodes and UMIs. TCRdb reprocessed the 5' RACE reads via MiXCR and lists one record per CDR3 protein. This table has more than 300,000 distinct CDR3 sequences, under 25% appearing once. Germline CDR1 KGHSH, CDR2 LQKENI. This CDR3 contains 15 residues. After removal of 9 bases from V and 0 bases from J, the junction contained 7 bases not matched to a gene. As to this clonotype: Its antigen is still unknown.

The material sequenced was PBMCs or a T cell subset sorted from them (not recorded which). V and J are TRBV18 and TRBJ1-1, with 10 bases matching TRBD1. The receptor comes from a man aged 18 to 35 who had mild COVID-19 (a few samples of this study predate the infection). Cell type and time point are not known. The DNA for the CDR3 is TGTGCCAGTCAATCGACAGGGGGCATGAACACTGAAGCTTTCTTT. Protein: CASQSTGGMNTEAFF.